The T cell receptor (beta chain) under discussion was sequenced for a study of T-cell reconstitution after alpha-beta-depleted transplantation in children. Study observations and caveats: It was reported that alpha-beta T cells came from several hundred expanded graft clones (about two months after transplant).

Germline CDR1 DFQATT, CDR2 SNEGSKA (reference sequence). The CDR3 is 15 residues long. The ends were cut back, 1 base at V and 2 bases at J, with 15 bases in the middle. About this clonotype itself: As yet, its antigen is unknown.

Unique molecular identifiers featured in how the TCRbeta library was prepared. TCRdb reprocessed the PCR reads with MiXCR, giving one entry per CDR3 protein. The sample carries 180,000 or so distinct CDR3 sequences, roughly 6.3% recorded once. The origin of this receptor is a girl under three years old with combined immunodeficiency, due to receive a stem cell transplant. Sequenced here: PBMCs, sampled before TCRalphabeta/CD19-depleted stem cell transplant. V usage is TRBV20-1 and J usage is TRBJ2-7; D is perhaps TRBD2 (5 bases). The CDR3 loop is CSARAGRSGTYEQYF. In nucleotides, the CDR3 is TGCAGTGCTAGAGCCGGACGCTCGGGGACCTACGAGCAGTACTTC.